These T cell receptor beta chains were read from a single sample in a study of cytomegalovirus exposure and HLA in healthy donors. Some clones are missing from TCRdb's copy, which holds only in-frame ones; the method was immunoSEQ multiplex PCR. The data show roughly 190,000 clones, more than 9.5% seen once. Source material: PBMCs. All receptors derive from a man in his forties or fifties in good health and CMV-seropositive. Both conserved end residues are part of each CDR3. D genes are given only for firm matches. Rows give clone size only sometimes, using once, few, many, or a class for an expanded clone.

TRBV10-3,NA,TRBD1,13,TRBJ1-1,CAISDYRGTEAFF,TGTGCCATCAGTGACTACAGGGGCACTGAAGCTTTCTTT
TRBV5-1,few,TRBD2,15,TRBJ2-3,CASSKGLVGTDTQYF,TGCGCCAGCAGTAAAGGACTAGTAGGCACAGATACGCAGTATTTT
TRBV28,few,NA,12,TRBJ1-1,CASSRLNTEAFF,TGTGCCAGCAGCAGGTTGAACACTGAAGCTTTCTTT
TRBV6-6,NA,NA,15,TRBJ1-6,CASSYSTAYNSPLHF,TGTGCCAGCAGTTACTCGACAGCTTATAATTCACCCCTCCACTTT
TRBV5-1,few,NA,13,TRBJ1-1,CASFELSNTEAFF,TGCGCCAGCTTCGAGTTGTCGAACACTGAAGCTTTCTTT
TRBV6-6,NA,TRBD1,15,TRBJ2-7,CASSPRQGAAYEQYF,TGTGCCAGCAGTCCCAGACAGGGGGCGGCTTACGAGCAGTACTTC
TRBV28,NA,NA,14,TRBJ1-5,CASRIGGVNQPQHF,TGTGCCAGCAGAATAGGAGGGGTCAATCAGCCCCAGCATTTT
TRBV11-3,NA,NA,16,TRBJ2-2,CASSLERGAYGGELFF,TGTGCCAGCAGCTTAGAGCGGGGCGCCTACGGCGGGGAGCTGTTTTTT
TRBV11-3,few,TRBD1,14,TRBJ1-1,CASSPRTGNTEAFF,TGTGCCAGCAGCCCACGGACAGGGAACACTGAAGCTTTCTTT
TRBV25-1,NA,TRBD1,13,TRBJ2-1,CASSEYEGQGEFF,TGTGCCAGCAGTGAATATGAGGGACAGGGAGAGTTCTTC
TRBV7-9,few,NA,13,TRBJ1-2,CASSFRGGDGYTF,TGTGCCAGCAGCTTTAGGGGCGGGGATGGCTACACCTTC
TRBV4-3,few,NA,13,TRBJ2-1,CASSQEGSGWQFF,TGCGCCAGCAGCCAAGAAGGGAGCGGTTGGCAGTTCTTC
TRBV11-3,few,NA,13,TRBJ1-4,CASSQDSNEKLFF,TGTGCCAGCAGCCAAGACAGCAATGAAAAACTGTTTTTT
TRBV5-6,NA,TRBD1,15,TRBJ1-4,CASSDRDRGYEKLFF,TGTGCCAGCAGCGACCGGGACAGGGGCTACGAAAAACTGTTTTTT
TRBV30,NA,NA,13,TRBJ1-2,CAWSVLPPYGYTF,TGTGCCTGGAGTGTACTCCCTCCCTATGGCTACACCTTC
TRBV10-3,few,TRBD1,14,TRBJ1-3,CATRQGETGNTIYF,TGTGCCACAAGACAGGGGGAAACTGGAAACACCATATATTTT
TRBV5-1,few,NA,15,TRBJ2-3,CASSSGQPPRDTQYF,TGCGCCAGCAGTTCAGGTCAGCCCCCGAGAGATACGCAGTATTTT
TRBV30,NA,NA,11,TRBJ1-2,CAWSKGYGYTF,TGTGCCTGGAGTAAGGGGTATGGCTACACCTTC
TRBV5-4,NA,TRBD2,15,TRBJ2-5,CASSPRGGRQETQYF,TGTGCCAGCAGCCCGCGGGGGGGTCGCCAAGAGACCCAGTACTTC
TRBV5-1,few,TRBD1,14,TRBJ1-1,CASSQPDRGAEAFF,TGCGCCAGCAGCCAGCCCGACAGGGGGGCTGAAGCTTTCTTT
TRBV10-3,NA,NA,13,TRBJ2-5,CAISGAGQETQYF,TGTGCCATCAGCGGAGCAGGGCAAGAGACCCAGTACTTC
TRBV6-1,NA,TRBD1,14,TRBJ2-3,CASRDRGSTDTQYF,TGTGCCAGCCGGGACAGGGGAAGCACAGATACGCAGTATTTT
TRBV5-1,few,TRBD1,15,TRBJ2-5,CASSSGQGGGETQYF,TGCGCCAGCAGCTCGGGACAGGGGGGGGGAGAGACCCAGTACTTC
TRBV19,few,NA,15,TRBJ1-4,CASSMRTAHNEKLFF,TGTGCCAGTAGTATGAGGACAGCCCATAATGAAAAACTGTTTTTT
TRBV6-6,NA,NA,12,TRBJ1-2,CASSYRGDGYTF,TGTGCCAGCAGTTATCGGGGGGATGGCTACACCTTC
TRBV25-1,NA,NA,14,TRBJ2-2,CASSESRSTGELFF,TGTGCCAGCAGTGAAAGCAGGTCGACCGGGGAGCTGTTTTTT
TRBV15,NA,NA,13,TRBJ2-1,CATSRLVFSEQFF,TGTGCCACCAGCCGACTAGTATTCAGTGAGCAGTTCTTC
TRBV6-5,NA,TRBD1,14,TRBJ2-3,CASSERGRTDTPYF,TGTGCCAGCAGCGAAAGGGGGCGCACAGATACGCCGTATTTT
TRBV21-1,few,NA,15,TRBJ2-5,CASSKVTSGQETQYF,TGTGCCAGCAGCAAAGTAACTAGCGGACAAGAGACCCAGTACTTC
TRBV18,NA,NA,14,TRBJ1-1,CASSPPAPNTEAFF,TGTGCCAGCTCACCACCAGCCCCGAACACTGAAGCTTTCTTT
TRBV9,few,TRBD1,14,TRBJ1-1,CASSAQGAGTEAFF,TGTGCCAGCAGCGCCCAGGGGGCGGGAACTGAAGCTTTCTTT
TRBV5-1,NA,TRBD1,13,TRBJ2-1,CASSWGQYNEQFF,TGCGCCAGCAGCTGGGGACAGTACAATGAGCAGTTCTTC
TRBV11-2,few,NA,13,TRBJ2-5,CASSPSGTETQYF,TGTGCCAGCAGCCCAAGCGGCACCGAGACCCAGTACTTC
TRBV9,few,NA,14,TRBJ2-1,CASSVEQTWDEQFF,TGTGCCAGCAGCGTAGAACAGACGTGGGATGAGCAGTTCTTC
TRBV7-9,NA,TRBD2,14,TRBJ2-1,CASRGNGGALEQFF,TGTGCCAGCAGGGGTAACGGGGGGGCTCTTGAGCAGTTCTTC
TRBV7-8,NA,TRBD1,15,TRBJ1-1,CASSYRTGANTEAFF,TGTGCCAGCAGCTATCGGACAGGGGCGAACACTGAAGCTTTCTTT
TRBV18,few,TRBD1,17,TRBJ2-6,CASSQWTGLSGANVLTF,TGTGCCAGCTCCCAGTGGACAGGGCTTTCTGGGGCCAACGTCCTGACTTTC
TRBV14,once,TRBD1,14,TRBJ1-4,CASSFTGQLEKLFF,TGTGCCAGCAGCTTCACGGGACAGCTAGAAAAACTGTTTTTT
TRBV7-3,NA,TRBD1,16,TRBJ2-5,CASSSGTAVFQETQYF,TGTGCCAGCAGCTCAGGGACAGCCGTCTTCCAAGAGACCCAGTACTTC
TRBV11-3,NA,TRBD1,15,TRBJ1-1,CASSQRGQGVTEAFF,TGTGCCAGCAGCCAAAGGGGACAGGGGGTCACTGAAGCTTTCTTT
TRBV25-1,NA,TRBD1,13,TRBJ2-3,CATRDRGPDTQYF,TGTGCCACCAGGGACAGGGGACCAGATACGCAGTATTTT
TRBV4-1,few,NA,14,TRBJ1-6,CASSQEPVSSPLHF,TGCGCCAGCAGCCAAGAGCCCGTTAGTTCACCCCTCCACTTT
TRBV5-1,NA,TRBD2,15,TRBJ2-3,CATAGSGGALDTQYF,TGCGCCACCGCCGGGAGCGGGGGGGCCCTAGATACGCAGTATTTT
TRBV7-9,NA,NA,15,TRBJ1-1,CASTIWARNYTEAFF,TGTGCCAGCACCATCTGGGCCCGGAATTACACTGAAGCTTTCTTT
TRBV7-2,few,TRBD1,15,TRBJ2-7,CASTPGDRGRNEQYF,TGTGCCAGCACCCCCGGGGACAGGGGGCGCAACGAGCAGTACTTC
TRBV29-1,NA,TRBD1,14,TRBJ2-5,CSASISGTGGTQYF,TGCAGCGCCTCCATCTCCGGGACAGGGGGGACCCAGTACTTC
TRBV5-8,NA,NA,16,TRBJ1-5,CASSLSWGGHGQPQHF,TGTGCCAGCAGCTTGTCATGGGGAGGGCACGGTCAGCCCCAGCATTTT
TRBV19,few,TRBD1,14,TRBJ2-7,CASRPDRGRDEQYF,TGTGCCAGTAGGCCCGACAGGGGACGAGACGAGCAGTACTTC
TRBV28,few,NA,14,TRBJ1-1,CASGVGGGNTEAFF,TGTGCCAGCGGCGTGGGCGGGGGCAACACTGAAGCTTTCTTT
TRBV30,many,NA,16,TRBJ1-4,CAWSRDTLATNEKLFF,TGTGCCTGGAGTCGGGATACCTTAGCAACTAATGAAAAACTGTTTTTT
TRBV28,few,NA,16,TRBJ2-6,CASSDTSISGANVLTF,TGTGCCAGCAGTGATACTTCCATCTCTGGGGCCAACGTCCTGACTTTC
TRBV29-1,few,TRBD1,12,TRBJ1-1,CSGQGVDTEAFF,TGCAGCGGACAGGGTGTGGACACTGAAGCTTTCTTT
TRBV5-4,few,TRBD2,16,TRBJ2-1,CASSSGGRGAYNEQFF,TGTGCCAGCAGCTCTGGAGGGCGGGGGGCTTACAATGAGCAGTTCTTC
TRBV5-4,few,NA,15,TRBJ2-1,CASSLEVSSYNEQFF,TGTGCCAGCAGCTTGGAAGTCAGTTCCTACAATGAGCAGTTCTTC
TRBV5-1,NA,TRBD1,13,TRBJ1-1,CASSSDRGTEAFF,TGCGCCAGCAGCTCCGACAGGGGGACTGAAGCTTTCTTT
TRBV6-6,few,TRBD1,14,TRBJ1-2,CASSSGQDDYGYTF,TGTGCCAGCAGTTCCGGACAGGATGACTATGGCTACACCTTC
TRBV5-1,NA,TRBD1,15,TRBJ1-2,CASSLAGTGLYGYTF,TGCGCCAGCAGCTTGGCCGGGACAGGGCTCTATGGCTACACCTTC
TRBV30,few,TRBD1,13,TRBJ2-2,CARQGLNTGELFF,TGTGCCCGACAGGGGCTAAACACCGGGGAGCTGTTTTTT
TRBV11-2,NA,TRBD1,16,TRBJ2-2,CASSHDRERNTGELFF,TGTGCCAGCAGCCATGACAGGGAACGGAACACCGGGGAGCTGTTTTTT